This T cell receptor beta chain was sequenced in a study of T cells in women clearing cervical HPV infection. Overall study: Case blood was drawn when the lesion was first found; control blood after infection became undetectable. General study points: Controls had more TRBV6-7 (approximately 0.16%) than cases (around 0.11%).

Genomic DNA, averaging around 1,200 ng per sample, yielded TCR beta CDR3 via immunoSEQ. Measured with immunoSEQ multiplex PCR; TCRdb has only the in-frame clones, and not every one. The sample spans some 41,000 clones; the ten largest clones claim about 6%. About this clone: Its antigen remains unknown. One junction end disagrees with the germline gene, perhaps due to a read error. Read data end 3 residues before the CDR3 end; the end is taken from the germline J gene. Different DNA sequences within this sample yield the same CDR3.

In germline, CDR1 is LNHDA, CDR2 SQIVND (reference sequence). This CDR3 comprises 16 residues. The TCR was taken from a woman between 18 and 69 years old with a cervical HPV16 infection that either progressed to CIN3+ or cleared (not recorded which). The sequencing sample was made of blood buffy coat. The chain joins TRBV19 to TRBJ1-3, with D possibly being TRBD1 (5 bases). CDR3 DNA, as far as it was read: TGTGCCAGTAATCCGAGACAGACCAAGGCTGGAAACACG. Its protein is CASNPRQTKAGNT. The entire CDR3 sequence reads CASNPRQTKAGNTIYF. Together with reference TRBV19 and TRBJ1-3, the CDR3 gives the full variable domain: DGGITQSPKYLFRKEGQNVTLSCEQNLNHDAMYWYRQDPGQGLRLIYYSQIVNDFQKGDIAEGYSVSREKKESFPLTVTSAQKNPTAFYLCASNPRQTKAGNTIYFGEGSWLTVV.